The 23 T cell receptor beta chains in this list originate from one sample, sequenced in a study of blood T cells in healthy people across ages (dated by TCRdb to between 2014 and 2017). The library was built by means of 5' RACE. The sequencer listed for this sample is Illumina HiSeq 2500. A second PCR of roughly 7 to 11 cycles was performed with a sample-barcoded 5' primer and a J-beta primer mix. TCRdb trimmed the raw reads at Q25, called clones with MiXCR and kept productive beta chains. Rows matching on CDR3 protein sequence are summarized as one entry with the most common DNA and genes. This sample is represented by approximately 780,000 distinct CDR3 sequences; roughly 24% of them were singletons. Less than 3.5% of the sample is taken by the ten largest. The same specimen was also included in a second study, on T cells of mothers and their children.

The specimen was blood. These receptors were collected from a boy aged 10-17 years in good health.

The rearrangement joins TRBV28 to TRBJ2-5; 7 nucleotides align to TRBD1. Gene TRBJ2-7 matches the end of the DNA better, so the J call may be wrong. The length of the CDR3 is 14 residues. Germline CDR1 MDHEN, CDR2 SYDVKM. CDR3 sequence reads: CASSLIETGNEQYF. As DNA, the CDR3 is TGTGCCAGCAGTTTAATTGAGACAGGGAACGAGCAGTACTTC.

On this clonotype itself: A junction end diverges from the germline sequence, so it may reflect a read error. The V gene is TRBV10-3, the J gene TRBJ2-5; D unresolved. Germline values: CDR1 ENHRY, CDR2 SYGVKD. The CDR3 is 13 residues long. In DNA form, the CDR3 reads TGTGCCATCAAACCGGCACCCCAAGGGACCCAGTACTTC. Translating gives CAIKPAPQGTQYF.

This clonotype was found a few times. The V call is TRBV20-1, the J call TRBJ2-7; 7 nucleotides match TRBD2. There are 15 residues in the CDR3. Trimming took 0 bases from V and 2 from J; bases not matched to a gene: 7. Germline V lookup: CDR1 DFQATT, CDR2 SNEGSKA (reference sequence). CDR3 bases: TGCAGTGCTAGAGATCCCTTGGGGGGGGCCTACGAGCAGTACTTC. This translates into CSARDPLGGAYEQYF.

The chain carries TRBV6-2 or TRBV6-3 and TRBJ2-6, with D possibly TRBD2 on 5 matching bases. The germline CDR1 and CDR2 sequences are MNHEY and SVGEGT. V was pared by 5 bases and J by 0 bases, with 14 bases between. CDR3 length: 17 residues. CDR3 DNA sequence: TGTGCCAGCAGTGCCCGGGGTGGGCACTCTGGGGCCAACGTCCTGACTTTC. It translates to CASSARGGHSGANVLTF.

There are a few counts of this clonotype. This chain connects TRBV5-1 to TRBJ1-1, with 10 bases matching TRBD1. Trimming took 0 bases from V and 4 from J; bases not matched to a gene: 6. CDR1 is SGHRS and CDR2 is YFSETQ in the germline V gene. CDR3 length: 16 amino acids. The CDR3 DNA follows: TGCGCCAGCAGCTTGGAGGGACAGGGGCAGGGCACTGAAGCTTTCTTT. As protein: CASSLEGQGQGTEAFF. Full variable domain (rest looked up from reference TRBV5-1 and TRBJ1-1): KAGVTQTPRYLIKTRGQQVTLSCSPISGHRSVSWYQQTPGQGLQFLFEYFSETQRNKGNFPGRFSGRQFSNSRSEMNVSTLELGDSALYLCASSLEGQGQGTEAFFGQGTRLTVV.

In this sample, this clonotype turned up a few times. The rearrangement links TRBV4-1 to TRBJ2-5, with 9 nucleotides matching TRBD2. The J segment lost 5 bases and the V segment lost 0 bases, leaving 10 bases of the junction unmatched. The CDR3 spans 17 residues. In germline, CDR1 is MGHRA, CDR2 YSYEKL. For the CDR3, the DNA is TGCGCCAGCAGCCAAGAAACGGCGGGGGGGCCCGGGGAGACCCAGTACTTC. Translation: CASSQETAGGPGETQYF.

A few counts support this clonotype. V is TRBV29-1 and J is TRBJ2-6; D is perhaps TRBD2 (5 bases). CDR3 length: 15 amino acids. Trimming removed 7 bases from V and 2 bases from J, with 15 bases in between. CDR1 and CDR2 from the germline V gene are SQVTM and ANQGSEA. Written as DNA, the CDR3 is TGCAGCGCGAGGGAGAGGGCTCCTGGGGCCAACGTCCTGACTTTC. Amino acid sequence: CSARERAPGANVLTF.

This clonotype was seen only a few times. Germline and junction disagree at one end, which may indicate a read error. The J gene is TRBJ2-3, the V gene TRBV7-9; perhaps TRBD1 as D (5 bases). Germline loops: CDR1 SEHNR, CDR2 FQNEAQ (reference sequence). This CDR3 is 17 amino acids long. The CDR3 DNA reads TGTGCCAGCACCCAATTTCCCCAGCAGGGAAGCACAGATACGCAGTACTTT. Its translation: CASTQFPQQGSTDTQYF.

A few counts support this clonotype. J is TRBJ2-5 and V is TRBV5-1; D possibly corresponds to TRBD1 (6 bases). Matching the DNA end better, TRBJ2-1 makes the J call doubtful. The CDR3 runs to 13 residues. Looked up from germline, CDR1 is SGHRS and CDR2 is YFSETQ. In DNA, the CDR3 is TGCGCCAGCAGCCCGGACAGCCACAATGAGCAGTTCTTC. Its protein is CASSPDSHNEQFF.

This clonotype appeared a few times. The chain links TRBV6-2 or TRBV6-3 to TRBJ1-4, with a weak D call TRBD1 (6 bases). The CDR3 length is 14 residues. Trimming shortened V by 6 bases and J by 8 bases, and 16 bases separated the two germline ends. Per the germline V gene, CDR1 is MNHEY and CDR2 is SVGEGT. DNA for the CDR3: TGTGCCAGCAGACCTCCAGGGGTAGGAGAAAAACTGTTTTTT. Encoded protein: CASRPPGVGEKLFF.

This chain links TRBV25-1 with TRBJ2-3; D is undetermined. V dropped 1 base and J dropped 6 bases, with 11 bases sitting between them. CDR3 length: 14 residues. Germline CDR1 is MGHDK and CDR2 is SYGVNS. In DNA, the CDR3 is TGTGCCAGCAGTGAATCCACGGTGGTTGATACGCAGTATTTT. It is translated as CASSESTVVDTQYF.

There are a few counts of this clonotype. This chain uses TRBV29-1 with TRBJ1-1; 10 bases fit TRBD1. The J segment lost 6 bases and the V segment lost 6 bases, leaving 7 bases of the junction unmatched. Germline loops: CDR1 SQVTM, CDR2 ANQGSEA. The CDR3 totals 13 residues. CDR3 sequence: CSVLGQGRPEAFF. In nucleotides, the CDR3 is TGCAGCGTGCTGGGACAGGGGCGCCCTGAAGCTTTCTTT.

The V call is TRBV4-2, the J call TRBJ2-2; 7 bases map to TRBD2. Per germline, CDR1 LGHNA and CDR2 YNFKEQ. CDR3 length: 20 amino acids. The junction had 13 bases not matched to a gene; V was cut back by 0 bases and J by 0 bases. CDR3 protein: CASSQEIVRGFSSNTGELFF. The CDR3 DNA is TGTGCCAGCAGCCAAGAAATTGTGCGGGGGTTTTCCTCGAACACCGGGGAGCTGTTTTTT.

This clonotype was counted between two and nine times. V and J are TRBV7-2 and TRBJ2-5; D unresolved. The J call may be faulty, since TRBJ2-7 better matches the DNA end. The CDR3 contains 13 residues. CDR1 and CDR2 (germline): SGHTA, FQGNSA. In DNA, the CDR3 is TGTGCTAGTTCGATGCAGAGTCCCGGCGAGCAGTACTTC. It codes for CASSMQSPGEQYF.

The table lists this clonotype with a few counts. The chain has TRBV30 and TRBJ2-7; no definite D call. From germline, CDR1 is GTSNPN and CDR2 SVGIG (reference sequence). The CDR3 runs 14 residues. With 1 base removed from V and 5 bases from J, the gap between germline ends came to 15 bases. The CDR3 loop is CAWSGSSYGHEQYF. CDR3 coding DNA: TGTGCCTGGAGTGGGTCCAGCTACGGCCACGAGCAGTACTTC.

J is TRBJ1-2 and V is TRBV6-5; D unclear. From germline, CDR1 is MNHEY and CDR2 SVGAGI. With 6 bases removed from V and 3 bases from J, the gap between germline ends came to 14 bases. The CDR3 extends over 14 amino acids. This CDR3 reads CASRRRSLHYGYTF. In DNA form, the CDR3 reads TGTGCCAGCAGGCGACGTAGCCTGCACTATGGCTACACCTTC.

The sample holds a few counts of this clonotype. The chain uses TRBV7-9 and TRBJ1-1; D is possibly TRBD1 (6 bases). Germline CDR1 is SEHNR and CDR2 is FQNEAQ (reference sequence). Deletions cut 5 bases from V and 7 bases from J, with 17 bases between. The CDR3 length is 14 residues. CDR3 bases: TGTGCCAGCAGCCTCAGACAGGAAGGTAGTGAAGCTTTCTTT. This encodes CASSLRQEGSEAFF.

This clonotype has a single count. At one end the junction does not follow the germline gene, possibly because of a read error. The chain links TRBV3-1 to TRBJ2-5; either TRBD1 or TRBD2 may supply D (5 bases each). CDR1 and CDR2 from the germline V gene are LGHDT and YNNKEL (reference sequence). The CDR3 consists of 13 residues. This CDR3 is CASSQGDLGTQHF. The DNA for the CDR3 is TGTGCCAGCAGCCAAGGGGACCTAGGGACCCAGCACTTC.

There are many counts of this clonotype. The chain uses TRBV2 and TRBJ1-1; no clear D gene. V was cut by 0 bases and J by 8 bases, with 10 bases left in between. Looked up from germline, CDR1 is SNHLY and CDR2 is FYNNEI. This CDR3 comprises 13 residues. CDR3 DNA: TGTGCCAGCAGTGAAGCGCAGGAACAAGAAGCTTTCTTT. Its protein product is CASSEAQEQEAFF.

J is TRBJ2-1 and V is TRBV10-3; D is undetermined. The DNA end favors TRBJ2-7, so the J call may be wrong. Germline V gene data show CDR1 as ENHRY and CDR2 as SYGVKD. This CDR3 is built from 13 residues. DNA for the CDR3: TGTGCCATCAGTGGTGGGGTCTCTCCCGAGCAGTACTTC. Protein product: CAISGGVSPEQYF.

This clonotype showed up just a few times. Germline and junction disagree at one end, which may indicate a read error. J is TRBJ2-5 and V is TRBV5-1; no firm D call. The J call may be faulty, since TRBJ2-1 better matches the DNA end. The CDR3 covers 15 residues. The germline V gene has CDR1 SGHRS and CDR2 YFSETQ. The CDR3 loop is CASSFDNQVYTEQFF. CDR3 DNA: TGCGCCAGCAGCTTTGATAACCAGGTCTACACTGAGCAGTTCTTC.

This clonotype was seen only a few times. The chain carries TRBV7-2 and TRBJ2-2, with D tentatively TRBD1 (8 bases). Trimming pared 5 bases from V and 6 bases from J, leaving 13 bases between. The CDR3 totals 14 residues. Germline CDR1 is SGHTA and CDR2 is FQGNSA. The CDR3 reads CASSPQGGAGELFF. The CDR3 DNA reads TGTGCCAGCAGCCCACAGGGGGGGGCCGGGGAGCTGTTTTTT. Drawing the rest from reference TRBV7-2 and TRBJ2-2, the complete variable domain is GAGVSQSPSNKVTEKGKDVELRCDPISGHTALYWYRQSLGQGLEFLIYFQGNSAPDKSGLPSDRFSAERTGGSVSTLTIQRTQQEDSAVYLCASSPQGGAGELFFGEGSRLTVL.

The rearrangement links TRBV12-3 or TRBV12-4 to TRBJ2-6, with TRBD2 matching over 8 bases. The CDR3 has 15 residues. Trimming removed 3 bases from V and 4 bases from J; junction bases left unmatched: 2. The CDR3 coding sequence is TGTGCCAGCAGTTTCCTAGCGGGCGGGGCCAACGTCCTGACTTTC. Translating it yields CASSFLAGGANVLTF.